This TCR beta chain was recovered during a study of blood T cell repertoires in COVID-19. Study background: COVID-19 samples, acute and convalescent, were from the United States, Italy and Spain. In each case, the material was cDNA or gDNA derived from T cells, B-cell-depleted T cells, or PBMCs.

Clones were read by immunoSEQ multiplex PCR, and TCRdb kept only the in-frame ones, dropping some. Seen here are over 85,000 clones, 87% observed once, and the top ten hold around 7%. The V gene's germline CDR1 is SEHNR and CDR2 FQNEAQ (reference sequence). The V end was cut by 4 bases, the J end by 3 bases, with 12 bases between. This CDR3 is 15 amino acids long. Sequencing was performed on peripheral blood. The gene calls are TRBV7-9 and TRBJ1-4; TRBD1 is a possible D gene (5 bases). This TCR was recovered from a human donor with acute or convalescent COVID-19. The donor label of this sample is uncertain. The CDR3 DNA reads TGTGCCAGCAGCTACCAGACAGTTTCTAATGAAAAACTGTTTTTT. This translates into CASSYQTVSNEKLFF.